The entry below gives a single T cell receptor beta chain sequence along with its context. It was with random hexamers that roughly 0.5 to 1 ug RNA was reverse transcribed. TCRdb fed the immunoSEQ multiplex PCR reads into MiXCR, producing one record per CDR3 protein. This repertoire shows around 170,000 distinct CDR3 sequences, 95% to 96% found once; its top ten account for around 0.13%. This specimen comes from a study of CD8 T cells in Susac syndrome. CDR1 and CDR2 from the germline V gene are MNHEY and SMNVEV (reference sequence). This CDR3 has 14 amino acids. The V and J ends lost 7 bases and 3 bases respectively, with 14 bases between them.

The clonotype originates from a human donor with Susac syndrome. Source material: CD4+ T cells from PBMCs. The chain recombines TRBV27 with TRBJ2-3; D may be TRBD1 (6 bases). The CDR3 loop reads CASTQPDRTDTQYF. The CDR3 DNA reads TGTGCCAGCACGCAACCGGACAGAACAGATACGCAGTATTTT.